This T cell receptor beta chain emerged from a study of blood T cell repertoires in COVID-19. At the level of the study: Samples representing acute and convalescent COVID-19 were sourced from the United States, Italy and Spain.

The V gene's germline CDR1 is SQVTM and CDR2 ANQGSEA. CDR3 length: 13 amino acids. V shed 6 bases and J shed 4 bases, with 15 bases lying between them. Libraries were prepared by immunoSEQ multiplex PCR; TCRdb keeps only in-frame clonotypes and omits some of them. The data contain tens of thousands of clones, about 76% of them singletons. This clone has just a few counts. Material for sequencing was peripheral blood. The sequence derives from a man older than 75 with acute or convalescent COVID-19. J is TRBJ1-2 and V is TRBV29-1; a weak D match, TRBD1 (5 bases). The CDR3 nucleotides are TGCAGCGTGGCACGACAGACAGTCTATGGCTACACCTTC. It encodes CSVARQTVYGYTF.